This entry lists 30 T cell receptor beta chains sequenced from one sample in a study of cytomegalovirus exposure and HLA in healthy donors (dated by TCRdb to about 2017). Library generation was performed with the immunoSEQ multiplex PCR assay. A mixture of 60 forward primers for TCR Vbeta segments and 13 reverse primers for TCR Jbeta segments was used in the multiplex PCR. TCRdb limited this immuneACCESS table to in-frame rearrangements with V and J called. A share of clones is missing; checked studies link under half to unresolved V genes, and the rest is unexplained. The table for this sample shows roughly 200,000 clones. Jointly, the top ten make up around 1.1% of the sample. The sequenced sample consisted of PBMCs. These receptors all come from a girl aged 2-10 years in good health and CMV-seropositive.

The gene calls are TRBV18 and TRBJ2-7, with 8 nucleotides matching TRBD1. V lost 3 bases to trimming and J lost 5 bases; unmatched junction nucleotides: 6. The CDR3 loop spans 14 amino acids. Germline V gene sequence: CDR1 KGHSH, CDR2 LQKENI. CDR3 nucleotides: TGTGCCAGCTCACCGCGACAGGGGTTCCACGAGCAGTACTTC. This codes for CASSPRQGFHEQYF.

CDR3 residues: CASSPAALYNEQFF. DNA of the CDR3: TGTGCCAGCAGCCCCGCGGCCTTGTACAATGAGCAGTTCTTC. This chain connects TRBV6-5 to TRBJ2-1; D gene uncertain. Germline V gene sequence: CDR1 MNHEY, CDR2 SVGAGI. Trimming took 6 bases from V and 4 from J, leaving 13 bases between them. There are 14 residues in the CDR3.

The chain combines TRBV19 with TRBJ1-1; 9 bases align to TRBD1. The CDR3 has 14 amino acids. Trimming at V came to 6 bases and at J to 0 bases, leaving 2 bases not matched to a gene. Germline CDR1 is LNHDA and CDR2 is SQIVND (reference sequence). The chain's CDR3 is CASRRQGVNTEAFF. The CDR3 DNA reads as TGTGCCAGTAGAAGACAGGGGGTGAACACTGAAGCTTTCTTT.

The V call is TRBV13, the J call TRBJ2-3; D not certain. Germline assignment: CDR1 PRHDT and CDR2 FYEKMQ (reference sequence). The CDR3 has 15 amino acids. V lost 5 bases, J lost 3 bases, and 15 bases lay in between. The CDR3 DNA follows: TGTGCCAGCAGCACCTTAGAGGTTTTAACAGATACGCAGTATTTT. Amino acid sequence: CASSTLEVLTDTQYF.

The V call is TRBV18, the J call TRBJ2-7; 9 bases match TRBD2. Germline V gene data show CDR1 as KGHSH and CDR2 as LQKENI. The CDR3 is made up of 14 amino acids. Losses at the gene ends were 2 bases for V and 3 bases for J; bases not matched to a gene: 2. The CDR3 nucleotides read TGTGCCAGCTCACCAGTTAGCGGGAGCTACGAGCAGTACTTC. Translation gives CASSPVSGSYEQYF.

The chain couples TRBV15 to TRBJ1-1; TRBD1 is a possible D gene (6 bases). The germline CDR1 and CDR2 sequences are LNHNV and YYDKDF (reference sequence). The CDR3 contains 13 residues. Trimming cost V 5 bases and J 6 bases, with 13 bases left between them. The CDR3 loop is CATSLEGGSEAFF. In DNA form, the CDR3 reads TGTGCCACCAGCTTGGAGGGGGGGTCTGAAGCTTTCTTT.

The chain combines TRBV28 with TRBJ2-7; D perhaps matches TRBD2 (6 bases). The CDR3 has 14 residues. Germline V lookup: CDR1 MDHEN, CDR2 SYDVKM. V was pared by 3 bases and J by 5 bases, with 14 bases between. CDR3 residues: CASSLEGLNHEQYF. The CDR3 region has the DNA TGTGCCAGCAGTTTGGAAGGACTAAACCACGAGCAGTACTTC.

The J gene is TRBJ2-7, the V gene TRBV28, with TRBD2 identical over 10 bases. Per the germline V gene, CDR1 is MDHEN and CDR2 is SYDVKM. With 3 bases clipped from V and 4 bases from J, the junction kept 3 bases outside the gene matches. The CDR3 spans 14 residues. This CDR3 reads CASSFLAGGYEQYF. The CDR3 bases are TGTGCCAGCAGTTTTTTAGCGGGGGGATACGAGCAGTACTTC.

V gene TRBV15 combines with J gene TRBJ2-2, with 9 positions matching TRBD2. Germline CDR1 and CDR2: LNHNV and YYDKDF (reference sequence). The V gene end was trimmed by 5 bases and the J gene end by 8 bases; junction bases not matched to a gene: 24. The CDR3 covers 20 residues. The CDR3 is CATSPPWGSAGGPYPGELFF. CDR3 bases: TGTGCCACCAGCCCGCCCTGGGGGTCCGCGGGAGGGCCCTATCCGGGGGAGCTGTTTTTT.

The chain joins TRBV6-1 to TRBJ1-2; the match to TRBD1 covers 8 bases. Germline trimming cut 4 bases from V and 6 bases from J; bases unmatched to any gene: 13. Per germline, CDR1 MNHNS and CDR2 SASEGT. CDR3 length: 16 residues. The CDR3 DNA is TGTGCCAGCAGTGGGATCAGGGGGCAAAGCAAGAATGGCTACACCTTC. It codes for CASSGIRGQSKNGYTF.

This rearrangement joins TRBV5-1 to TRBJ1-4; 7 positions agree with TRBD1. Germline V CDR1 and CDR2: SGHRS, YFSETQ. CDR3 size: 16 residues. V gave up 0 bases and J gave up 1 base; unmatched junction bases: 3. The CDR3 loop is CASSLGDSLTNEKLFF. For the CDR3, the DNA is TGCGCCAGCAGCTTGGGGGACAGCCTAACTAATGAAAAACTGTTTTTT.

The chain couples TRBV6-5 to TRBJ2-1; TRBD2 matches 7 bases. The germline V gene has CDR1 MNHEY and CDR2 SVGAGI. The CDR3 length is 14 residues. V trimming: 2 bases; J trimming: 4 bases; junction bases outside the gene matches: 2. CDR3 sequence (DNA): TGTGCCAGCAGTTACGGGGGGGGATACAATGAGCAGTTCTTC. This translates into CASSYGGGYNEQFF.

CDR3 DNA sequence: TGTGCCAGCAGCTCCGGACAGTATTTCAACGAGCAGTACTTC. It translates to CASSSGQYFNEQYF. This chain connects TRBV7-9 to TRBJ2-7; perhaps TRBD1 as D (6 bases). The germline V gene encodes CDR1 SEHNR and CDR2 FQNEAQ (reference sequence). This CDR3 spans 14 amino acids. The V and J ends lost 4 bases and 5 bases respectively, with 15 bases between them.

The rearrangement uses TRBV14 and TRBJ1-1; D remains ambiguous. This CDR3 has 14 amino acids. The germline CDR1 and CDR2 sequences are SGHDN and FVKESK. The germline V and J ends were trimmed by 4 bases and 6 bases, with 15 bases remaining between them. This chain's CDR3 is CASSPTTRKAEAFF. CDR3 nucleotides: TGTGCCAGCAGCCCGACGACAAGGAAAGCTGAAGCTTTCTTT.

The J gene is TRBJ1-1, the V gene TRBV20-1; D is ambiguous. The V and J ends lost 6 bases and 6 bases respectively, with 11 bases between them. The CDR3 length is 11 residues. Germline CDR1 is DFQATT and CDR2 is SNEGSKA (reference sequence). CDR3 in amino acids: CSASRPSEAFF. The CDR3 DNA reads as TGCAGTGCCAGTCGTCCATCTGAAGCTTTCTTT.

The chain joins TRBV28 to TRBJ1-1; 7 nucleotides match TRBD1. Germline CDR1 MDHEN, CDR2 SYDVKM. The CDR3 totals 16 residues. V lost 4 bases, J lost 1 base, and 9 bases stayed unmatched. In nucleotides, the CDR3 is TGTGCCAGCAGTTCCCTCTCCAGGGGGTCGAACACTGAAGCTTTCTTT. Protein sequence: CASSSLSRGSNTEAFF.

This rearrangement joins TRBV5-1 to TRBJ1-5; D perhaps matches TRBD1 (6 bases). Germline V lookup: CDR1 SGHRS, CDR2 YFSETQ. This CDR3 is 14 amino acids long. The ends were cut back, 1 base at V and 6 bases at J, with 11 bases in the middle. The CDR3 region is CASSLSGEGQPQHF. The CDR3 nucleotides are TGCGCCAGCAGCTTGTCAGGGGAGGGTCAGCCCCAGCATTTT.

The rearrangement joins TRBV6-5 to TRBJ2-7; 7 bases line up with TRBD2. CDR3 length: 15 amino acids. After removal of 4 bases from V and 4 bases from J, the junction contained 10 bases not matched to a gene. Germline CDR1 reads MNHEY; CDR2 reads SVGAGI. CDR3 sequence reads: CASSSGRAKGYEQYF. The CDR3 DNA is TGTGCCAGCAGTTCTGGGAGGGCCAAGGGATACGAGCAGTACTTC.

CDR3 coding DNA: TGTGCCAGCAGTCAGACTAGCGGGGCCACCTACGAGCAGTACTTC. Amino acid sequence: CASSQTSGATYEQYF. The chain joins TRBV5-4 to TRBJ2-7; TRBD2 aligns across 11 bases. V lost 5 bases to trimming and J lost 2 bases; unmatched junction nucleotides: 6. Germline CDR1 reads SGHNT; CDR2 reads YYREEE (reference sequence). The CDR3 length is 15 residues.

This chain uses TRBV19 with TRBJ1-3; 7 bases are shared with TRBD1. V lost 9 bases to trimming and J lost 6 bases; unmatched junction nucleotides: 17. CDR3 length: 16 residues. The germline CDR1 and CDR2 sequences are LNHDA and SQIVND (reference sequence). The CDR3 bases are TGTGCCAGCAGTGGGGTGAGGACAGGCCTCGAAAACACCATATATTTT. Translated, it gives CASSGVRTGLENTIYF. Complete variable domain (other parts from reference TRBV19 and TRBJ1-3): DGGITQSPKYLFRKEGQNVTLSCEQNLNHDAMYWYRQDPGQGLRLIYYSQIVNDFQKGDIAEGYSVSREKKESFPLTVTSAQKNPTAFYLCASSGVRTGLENTIYFGEGSWLTVV.

The J gene is TRBJ2-1, the V gene TRBV7-2; no reliable D call. CDR1 SGHTA and CDR2 FQGNSA come from the germline V gene. The CDR3 covers 15 residues. V dropped 1 base and J dropped 2 bases, with 9 bases sitting between them. The CDR3 region is CASSLGQVAYNEQFF. CDR3 in DNA: TGTGCCAGCAGCTTAGGTCAGGTCGCCTACAATGAGCAGTTCTTC.

V and J are TRBV6-4 and TRBJ2-1; a possible D gene is TRBD2 (5 bases). In germline, CDR1 is MRHNA, CDR2 SNTAGT. The CDR3 length is 14 residues. Trimming shortened V by 4 bases and J by 6 bases, and 13 bases separated the two germline ends. Written as DNA, the CDR3 is TGTGCCAGCAGTGTGGGAGCGAAGTCCAATGAGCAGTTCTTC. Translated: CASSVGAKSNEQFF.

This chain joins TRBV4-1 and TRBJ2-5; D gene unclear. Germline lookup yields CDR1 MGHRA and CDR2 YSYEKL. The CDR3 is 13 residues long. The V and J ends lost 1 base and 3 bases respectively, with 6 bases between them. CDR3 sequence (DNA): TGCGCCAGCAGCCAAGGTATAAAAGAGACCCAGTACTTC. Translation: CASSQGIKETQYF.

The chain links TRBV4-1 to TRBJ2-7; 8 bases agree with TRBD2. Germline lookup yields CDR1 MGHRA and CDR2 YSYEKL. This CDR3 comprises 15 residues. With 3 bases clipped from V and 4 bases from J, the junction kept 8 bases outside the gene matches. The CDR3 loop reads CASSQSGGANYEQYF. The CDR3 coding sequence is TGCGCCAGCAGCCAGTCCGGGGGGGCCAATTACGAGCAGTACTTC.

This sequence joins TRBV27 and TRBJ2-7; 9 bases match TRBD2. The germline CDR1 and CDR2 sequences are MNHEY and SMNVEV (reference sequence). This CDR3 has 16 amino acids. V lost 2 bases to trimming and J lost 0 bases; unmatched junction nucleotides: 5. CDR3 amino acids: CASSLEAGGRSYEQYF. The CDR3 region has the DNA TGTGCCAGCAGTTTAGAAGCGGGAGGACGCTCCTACGAGCAGTACTTC.

The chain recombines TRBV11-2 with TRBJ2-1, with 10 bases matching TRBD1. Looked up from germline, CDR1 is SGHAT and CDR2 is FQNNGV. The CDR3 has 15 residues. V lost 2 bases, J lost 7 bases, and 5 bases stayed unmatched. This CDR3 is CASSLKGQGMNEQFF. The CDR3, as DNA: TGTGCCAGCAGCTTAAAGGGACAGGGGATGAATGAGCAGTTCTTC.

V usage is TRBV28 and J usage is TRBJ2-3, with D perhaps TRBD2 (6 bases). Trimming cost V 6 bases and J 2 bases, with 12 bases left between them. CDR3 length equals 14 residues. Germline V lookup: CDR1 MDHEN, CDR2 SYDVKM. DNA for the CDR3: TGTGCCAGCAGGGGGGGACGAAACACAGATACGCAGTATTTT. This sequence encodes CASRGGRNTDTQYF.

The chain carries TRBV5-1 and TRBJ2-5; possibly TRBD1 for D (6 bases). The J call may not be correct, given that the DNA end is closer to TRBJ2-7. This CDR3 is 13 amino acids long. CDR1 SGHRS and CDR2 YFSETQ come from the germline V gene. CDR3 region: CASSLTGLYEQYF. In DNA form, the CDR3 reads TGCGCCAGCAGCTTGACAGGGCTCTACGAGCAGTACTTC.

The CDR3 loop is CASATGGYGYTF. The DNA of the CDR3 is TGTGCCAGTGCGACAGGGGGCTATGGCTACACCTTC. The chain uses TRBV7-9 and TRBJ1-2; the match to TRBD1 covers 9 bases. The CDR3 spans 12 residues. V was clipped by 9 bases and J by 4 bases; unmatched bases: 3. Germline lookup yields CDR1 SEHNR and CDR2 FQNEAQ (reference sequence).

The genes are TRBV30 and TRBJ2-1, with TRBD2 matching over 8 bases. Trimming cost V 1 base and J 10 bases; bases outside gene matches: 6. This CDR3 comprises 13 residues. Germline CDR1 reads GTSNPN; CDR2 reads SVGIG (reference sequence). The DNA of the CDR3 is TGTGCCTGGAGTGGGGTGTCTAGCGGGGAGCAGTTCTTC. Its translation is CAWSGVSSGEQFF.